This T cell receptor beta chain is from a study of cytomegalovirus exposure and HLA in healthy donors. The CDR3 runs to 15 residues. The V end was cut by 1 base, the J end by 5 bases, with 15 bases between. Germline V gene data show CDR1 as SGHNT and CDR2 as YYREEE (reference sequence). 13 Jbeta primers and 60 Vbeta primers were used for the PCR. Libraries were prepared by immunoSEQ multiplex PCR; TCRdb keeps only in-frame clonotypes and omits some of them. Found here are roughly 140,000 clones, 78% of them singletons; the top ten hold 2.5% to 3%. Sequencing used PBMCs. The chain has TRBV5-4 and TRBJ2-5; D is possibly TRBD1 (5 bases). The clonotype originates from a female donor in good health and CMV-seronegative. The CDR3 nucleotides are TGTGCCAGCAGCTTGTTTGGGGCAAGCCGGGAGACCCAGTACTTC. Its protein is CASSLFGASRETQYF. Complete variable domain (other parts from reference TRBV5-4 and TRBJ2-5): ETGVTQSPTHLIKTRGQQVTLRCSSQSGHNTVSWYQQALGQGPQFIFQYYREEENGRGNFPPRFSGLQFPNYSSELNVNALELDDSALYLCASSLFGASRETQYFGPGTRLLVL.